This T cell receptor beta chain was documented in a study of beta chain features in type 1 diabetes. Study-level results: Cells with high TCR expression could be over-represented by cDNA sequencing.

Reverse transcribing all isolated RNA meant expressed TCRB transcripts were sequenced. Clones were read by immunoSEQ multiplex PCR, and TCRdb kept only the in-frame ones, dropping some. The table lists under 250,000 clones, 13% to 15% of them singletons, with around 0.03% in the top ten. CD45RO/CCR7/CD25/CD127/CD95/CD27 staining was used to isolate CD4+ naive, central memory, regulatory and stem cell-like memory cells by sorting. This clone has a handful of counts. The antigen is undetermined. Germline CDR1 LNHDA, CDR2 SQIVND (reference sequence). CDR3 size: 11 residues. Between the trimmed V and J ends, which lost 6 bases and 2 bases, there was a span of 3 bases.

The sample was naive CD4+ T cells from blood. The gene calls are TRBV19 and TRBJ2-3; the D is unclear. This clonotype was sampled from a woman aged 40 to 55 in good health. The CDR3 coding sequence is TGTGCCAGTAGCCTCACAGATACGCAGTATTTT. It codes for CASSLTDTQYF. The whole variable domain, remainder taken from reference TRBV19 and TRBJ2-3, is DGGITQSPKYLFRKEGQNVTLSCEQNLNHDAMYWYRQDPGQGLRLIYYSQIVNDFQKGDIAEGYSVSREKKESFPLTVTSAQKNPTAFYLCASSLTDTQYFGPGTRLTVL.